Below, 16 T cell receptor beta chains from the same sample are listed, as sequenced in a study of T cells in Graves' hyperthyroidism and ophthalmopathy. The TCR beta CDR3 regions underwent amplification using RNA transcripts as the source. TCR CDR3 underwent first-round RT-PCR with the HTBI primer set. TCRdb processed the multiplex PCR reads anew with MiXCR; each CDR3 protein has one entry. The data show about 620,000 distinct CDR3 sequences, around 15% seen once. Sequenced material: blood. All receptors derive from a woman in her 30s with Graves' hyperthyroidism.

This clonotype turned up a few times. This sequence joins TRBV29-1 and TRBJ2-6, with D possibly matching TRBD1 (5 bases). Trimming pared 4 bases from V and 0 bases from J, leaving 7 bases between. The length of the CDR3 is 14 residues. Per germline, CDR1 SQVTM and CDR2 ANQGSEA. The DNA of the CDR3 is TGCAGCGTTGCTGACAGCTCTGGGGCCAACGTCCTGACTTTC. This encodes CSVADSSGANVLTF.

The DNA for the CDR3 is TGCAGTGCTACTTACTCTAGATCCACAGATACGCAGTATTTT. It codes for CSATYSRSTDTQYF. J is TRBJ2-3 and V is TRBV20-1; unclear D gene. V was clipped by 4 bases and J by 2 bases, with 13 bases between them. This CDR3 has 14 residues. In germline, CDR1 is DFQATT, CDR2 SNEGSKA (reference sequence).

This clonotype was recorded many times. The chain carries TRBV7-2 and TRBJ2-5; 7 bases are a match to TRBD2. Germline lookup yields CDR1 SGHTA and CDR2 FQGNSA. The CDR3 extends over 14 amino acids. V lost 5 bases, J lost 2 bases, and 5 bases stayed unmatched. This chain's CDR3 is CASSRSGAQETQYF. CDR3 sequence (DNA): TGTGCCAGCAGCAGAAGCGGGGCTCAAGAGACCCAGTACTTC.

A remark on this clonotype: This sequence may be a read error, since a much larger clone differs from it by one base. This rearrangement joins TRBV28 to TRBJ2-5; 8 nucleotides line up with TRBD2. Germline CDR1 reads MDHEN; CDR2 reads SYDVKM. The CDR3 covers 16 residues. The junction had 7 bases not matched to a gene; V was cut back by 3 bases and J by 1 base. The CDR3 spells CASSFRRGAFQETQYF. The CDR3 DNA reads TGTGCCAGCAGTTTCAGGCGGGGGGCGTTCCAAGAGACCCAGTACTTC.

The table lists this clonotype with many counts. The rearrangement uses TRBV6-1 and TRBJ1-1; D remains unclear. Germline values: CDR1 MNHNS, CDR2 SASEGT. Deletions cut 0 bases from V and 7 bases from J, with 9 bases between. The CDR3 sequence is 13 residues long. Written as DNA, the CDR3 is TGTGCCAGCAGTGAAGCGACCCATCTTGAAGCTTTCTTT. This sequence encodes CASSEATHLEAFF.

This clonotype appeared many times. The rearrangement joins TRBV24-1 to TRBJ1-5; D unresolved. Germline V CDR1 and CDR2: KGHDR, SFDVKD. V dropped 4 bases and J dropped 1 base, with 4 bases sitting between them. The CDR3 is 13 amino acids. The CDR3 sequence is CATSEGSNQPQHF. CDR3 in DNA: TGTGCCACCAGTGAGGGAAGCAATCAGCCCCAGCATTTT.

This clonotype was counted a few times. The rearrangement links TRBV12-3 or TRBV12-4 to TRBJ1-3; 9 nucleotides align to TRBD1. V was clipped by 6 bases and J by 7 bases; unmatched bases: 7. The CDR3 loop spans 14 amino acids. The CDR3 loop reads CASSYVQGANTIYF. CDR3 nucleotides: TGTGCCAGCAGCTACGTACAGGGGGCGAACACCATATATTTT.

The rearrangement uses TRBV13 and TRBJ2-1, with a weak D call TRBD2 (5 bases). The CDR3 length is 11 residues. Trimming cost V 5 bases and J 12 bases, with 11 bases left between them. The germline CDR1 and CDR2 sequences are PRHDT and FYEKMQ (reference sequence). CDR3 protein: CASSLGAGQFF. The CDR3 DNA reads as TGTGCCAGCAGCCTTGGCGCGGGGCAGTTCTTC.

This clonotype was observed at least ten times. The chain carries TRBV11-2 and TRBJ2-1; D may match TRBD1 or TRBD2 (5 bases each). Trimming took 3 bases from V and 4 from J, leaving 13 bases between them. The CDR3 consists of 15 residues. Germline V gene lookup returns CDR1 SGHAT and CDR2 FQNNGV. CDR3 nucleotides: TGTGCCAGCAGCTTTGGGGGATTAAGGTACAATGAGCAGTTCTTC. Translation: CASSFGGLRYNEQFF.

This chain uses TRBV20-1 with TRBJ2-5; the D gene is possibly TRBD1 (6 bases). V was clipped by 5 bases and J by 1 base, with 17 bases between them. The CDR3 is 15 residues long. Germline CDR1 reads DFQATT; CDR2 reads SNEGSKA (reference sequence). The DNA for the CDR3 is TGCAGTGCTGGGGACAATTTTGCAGTCCAAGAGACCCAGTACTTC. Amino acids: CSAGDNFAVQETQYF.

CDR3 sequence reads: CASSQDLSASLGEQFF. For the CDR3, the DNA is TGCGCCAGCAGCCAAGATCTAAGCGCGAGTTTAGGTGAGCAGTTCTTC. This chain connects TRBV4-3 to TRBJ2-1, with no clear D. The germline V and J ends were trimmed by 0 bases and 9 bases, with 18 bases remaining between them. Germline V CDR1 and CDR2: LGHNA, YSLEER. The CDR3 is made up of 16 amino acids.

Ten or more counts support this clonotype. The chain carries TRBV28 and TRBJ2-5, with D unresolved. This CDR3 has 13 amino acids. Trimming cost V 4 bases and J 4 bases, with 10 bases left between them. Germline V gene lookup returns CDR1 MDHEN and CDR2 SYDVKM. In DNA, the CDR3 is TGTGCCAGCAGTTACCCCGTGACAGAGACCCAGTACTTC. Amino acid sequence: CASSYPVTETQYF.

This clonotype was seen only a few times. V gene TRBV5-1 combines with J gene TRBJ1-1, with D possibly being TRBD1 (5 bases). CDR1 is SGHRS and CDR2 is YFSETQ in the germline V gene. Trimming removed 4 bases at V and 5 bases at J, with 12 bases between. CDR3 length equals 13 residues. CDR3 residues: CASSRDGDTEAFF. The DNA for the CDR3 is TGCGCCAGCAGCAGGGACGGGGATACTGAAGCTTTCTTT. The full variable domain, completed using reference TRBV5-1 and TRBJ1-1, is KAGVTQTPRYLIKTRGQQVTLSCSPISGHRSVSWYQQTPGQGLQFLFEYFSETQRNKGNFPGRFSGRQFSNSRSEMNVSTLELGDSALYLCASSRDGDTEAFFGQGTRLTVV.

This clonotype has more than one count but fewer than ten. The CDR3 DNA reads TGTGCCAGCAGTGAATATCGGGGGGCTAGCACAGATACGCAGTATTTT. This translates into CASSEYRGASTDTQYF. This sequence joins TRBV6-1 and TRBJ2-3, with D perhaps matching TRBD2 (7 bases). V lost 2 bases to trimming and J lost 0 bases, with 12 bases between them. The CDR3 sequence is 16 residues long. The germline V gene encodes CDR1 MNHNS and CDR2 SASEGT.

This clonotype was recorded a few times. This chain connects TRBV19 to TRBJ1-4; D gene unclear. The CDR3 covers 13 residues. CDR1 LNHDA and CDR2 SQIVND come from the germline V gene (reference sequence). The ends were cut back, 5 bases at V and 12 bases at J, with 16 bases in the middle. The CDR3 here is CASSQSREDELFF. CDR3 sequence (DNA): TGTGCCAGTAGTCAATCCCGGGAGGATGAACTGTTTTTT.

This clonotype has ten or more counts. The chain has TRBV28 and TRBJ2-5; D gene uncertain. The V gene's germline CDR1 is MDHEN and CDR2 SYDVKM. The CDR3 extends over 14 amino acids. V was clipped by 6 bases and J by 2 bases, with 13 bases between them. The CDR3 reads CASRPDPSQETQYF. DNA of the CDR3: TGTGCCAGCAGACCCGACCCAAGTCAAGAGACCCAGTACTTC.